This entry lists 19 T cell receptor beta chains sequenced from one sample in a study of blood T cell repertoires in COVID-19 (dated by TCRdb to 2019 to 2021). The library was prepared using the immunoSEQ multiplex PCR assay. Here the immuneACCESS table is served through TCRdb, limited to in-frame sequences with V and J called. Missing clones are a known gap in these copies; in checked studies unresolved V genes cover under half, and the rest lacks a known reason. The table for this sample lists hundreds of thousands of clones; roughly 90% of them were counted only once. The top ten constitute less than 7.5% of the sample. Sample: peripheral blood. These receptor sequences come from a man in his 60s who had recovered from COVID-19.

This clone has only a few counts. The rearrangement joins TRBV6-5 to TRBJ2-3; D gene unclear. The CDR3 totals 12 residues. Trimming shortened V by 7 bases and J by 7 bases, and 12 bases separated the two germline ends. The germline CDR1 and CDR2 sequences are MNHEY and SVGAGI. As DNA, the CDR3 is TGTGCCAGCAAGGTGGGCGAAAATACGCAGTATTTT. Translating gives CASKVGENTQYF.

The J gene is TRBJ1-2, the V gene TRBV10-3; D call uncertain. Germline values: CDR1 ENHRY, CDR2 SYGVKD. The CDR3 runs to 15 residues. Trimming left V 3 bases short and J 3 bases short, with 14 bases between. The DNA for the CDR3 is TGTGCCATCAGTGAAGGGCGCGGGCGGGACTATGGCTACACCTTC. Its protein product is CAISEGRGRDYGYTF.

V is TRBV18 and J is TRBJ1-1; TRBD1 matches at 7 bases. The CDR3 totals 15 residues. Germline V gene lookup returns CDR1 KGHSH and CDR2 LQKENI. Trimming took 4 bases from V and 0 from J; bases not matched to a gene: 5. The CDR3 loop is CASSQGTAMNTEAFF. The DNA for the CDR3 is TGTGCCAGCTCACAAGGGACAGCCATGAACACTGAAGCTTTCTTT.

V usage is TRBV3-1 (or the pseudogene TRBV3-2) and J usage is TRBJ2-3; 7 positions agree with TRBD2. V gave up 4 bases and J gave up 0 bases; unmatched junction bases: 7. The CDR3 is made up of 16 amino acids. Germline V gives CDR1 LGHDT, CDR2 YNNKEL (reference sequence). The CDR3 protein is CASSRGRGSSTDTQYF. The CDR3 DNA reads TGTGCCAGCAGCCGGGGGAGGGGATCTAGCACAGATACGCAGTATTTT.

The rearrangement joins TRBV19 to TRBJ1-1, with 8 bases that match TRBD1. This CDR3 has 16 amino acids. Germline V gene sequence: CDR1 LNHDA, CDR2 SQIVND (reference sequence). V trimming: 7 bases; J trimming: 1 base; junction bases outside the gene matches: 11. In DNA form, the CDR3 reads TGTGCCAGTACTGGTGGACAGGGTAGGAGGAACACTGAAGCTTTCTTT. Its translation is CASTGGQGRRNTEAFF.

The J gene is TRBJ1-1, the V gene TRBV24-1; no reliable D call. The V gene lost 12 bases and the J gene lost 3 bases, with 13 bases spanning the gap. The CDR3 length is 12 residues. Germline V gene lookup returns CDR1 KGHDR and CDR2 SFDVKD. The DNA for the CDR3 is TGTGCCGCAAGAGGGAGAGACACTGAAGCTTTCTTT. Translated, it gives CAARGRDTEAFF.

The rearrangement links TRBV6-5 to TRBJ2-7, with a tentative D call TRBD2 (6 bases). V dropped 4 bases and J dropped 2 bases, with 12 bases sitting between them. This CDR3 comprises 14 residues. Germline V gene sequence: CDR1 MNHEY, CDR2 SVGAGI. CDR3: CASSFGPGAYEQYF. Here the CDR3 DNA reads TGTGCCAGCAGTTTTGGCCCGGGGGCCTACGAGCAGTACTTC.

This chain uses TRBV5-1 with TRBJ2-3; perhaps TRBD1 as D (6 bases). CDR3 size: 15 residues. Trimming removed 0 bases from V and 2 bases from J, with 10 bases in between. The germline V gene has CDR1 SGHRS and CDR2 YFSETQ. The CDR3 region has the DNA TGCGCCAGCAGCTTGGTGGGGGCCCCCACAGATACGCAGTATTTT. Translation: CASSLVGAPTDTQYF.

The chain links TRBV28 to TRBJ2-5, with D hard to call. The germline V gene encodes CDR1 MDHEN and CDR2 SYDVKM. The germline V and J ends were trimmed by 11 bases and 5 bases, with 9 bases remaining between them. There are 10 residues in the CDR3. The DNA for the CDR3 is TGTGCCGCAGCGACGGAGACCCAGTACTTC. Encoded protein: CAAATETQYF.

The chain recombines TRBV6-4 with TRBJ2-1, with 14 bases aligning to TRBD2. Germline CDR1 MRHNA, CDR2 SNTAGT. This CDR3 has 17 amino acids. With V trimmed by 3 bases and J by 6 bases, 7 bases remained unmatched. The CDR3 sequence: CASSEGTSGSKGNEQFF. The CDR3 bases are TGTGCCAGCAGTGAAGGGACTAGCGGGAGTAAGGGCAATGAGCAGTTCTTC.

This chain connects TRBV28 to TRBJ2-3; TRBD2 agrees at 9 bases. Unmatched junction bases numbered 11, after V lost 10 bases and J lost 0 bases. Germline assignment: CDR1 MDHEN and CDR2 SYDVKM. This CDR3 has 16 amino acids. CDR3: CAIQTSGTPSTDTQYF. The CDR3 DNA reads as TGTGCCATCCAGACTAGCGGAACCCCTAGCACAGATACGCAGTATTTT.

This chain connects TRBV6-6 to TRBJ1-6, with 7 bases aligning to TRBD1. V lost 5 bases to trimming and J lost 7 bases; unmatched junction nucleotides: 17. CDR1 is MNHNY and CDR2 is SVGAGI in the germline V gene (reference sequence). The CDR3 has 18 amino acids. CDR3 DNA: TGTGCCAGCAGTCCTAATCCCTTCGGACAGGCTACCAATTCACCCCTCCACTTT. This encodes CASSPNPFGQATNSPLHF.

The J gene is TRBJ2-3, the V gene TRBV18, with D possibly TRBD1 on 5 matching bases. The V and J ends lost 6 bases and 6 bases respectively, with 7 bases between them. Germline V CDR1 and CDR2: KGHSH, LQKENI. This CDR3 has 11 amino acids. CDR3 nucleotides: TGTGCCAGCTCCTCAGGGGATACGCAGTATTTT. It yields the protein CASSSGDTQYF.

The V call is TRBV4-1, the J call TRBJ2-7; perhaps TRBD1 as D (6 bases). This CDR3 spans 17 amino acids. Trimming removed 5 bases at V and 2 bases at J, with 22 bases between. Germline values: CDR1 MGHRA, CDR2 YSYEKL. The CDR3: CASSFSSGTPSPYEQYF. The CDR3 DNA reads TGCGCCAGCAGCTTCTCCTCCGGGACACCTAGCCCCTACGAGCAGTACTTC.

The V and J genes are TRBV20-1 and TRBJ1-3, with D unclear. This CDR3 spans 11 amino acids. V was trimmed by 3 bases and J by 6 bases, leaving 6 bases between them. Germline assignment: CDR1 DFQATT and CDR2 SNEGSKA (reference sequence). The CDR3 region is CSASGENTIYF. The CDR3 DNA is TGCAGTGCTAGTGGAGAAAACACCATATATTTT.

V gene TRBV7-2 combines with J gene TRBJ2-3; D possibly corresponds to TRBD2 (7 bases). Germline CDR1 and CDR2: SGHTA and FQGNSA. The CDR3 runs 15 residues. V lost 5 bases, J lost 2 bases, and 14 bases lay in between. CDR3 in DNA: TGTGCCAGCAGCCAACTGGGGGGGGCCACAGATACGCAGTATTTT. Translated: CASSQLGGATDTQYF.

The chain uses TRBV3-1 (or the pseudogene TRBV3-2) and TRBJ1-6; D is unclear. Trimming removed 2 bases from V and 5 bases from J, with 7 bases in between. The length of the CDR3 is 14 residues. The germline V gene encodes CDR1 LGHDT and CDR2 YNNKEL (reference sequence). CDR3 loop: CASSQWANNSPLHF. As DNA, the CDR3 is TGTGCCAGCAGCCAATGGGCGAATAATTCACCCCTCCACTTT.

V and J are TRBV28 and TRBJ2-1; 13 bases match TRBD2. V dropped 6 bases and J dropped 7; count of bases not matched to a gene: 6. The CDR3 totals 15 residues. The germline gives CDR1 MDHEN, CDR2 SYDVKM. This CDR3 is CASRPGLAGVNEQFF. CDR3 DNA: TGTGCCAGCAGGCCAGGACTAGCGGGAGTTAATGAGCAGTTCTTC.

The CDR3 sequence: CASSDTGAAVNSGYTF. In DNA, the CDR3 is TGTGCCAGCAGTGATACAGGGGCCGCGGTAAATTCTGGCTACACCTTC. The V and J genes are TRBV2 and TRBJ1-2, with 7 positions matching TRBD1. Germline CDR1 reads SNHLY; CDR2 reads FYNNEI. The CDR3 is made up of 16 amino acids. V lost 3 bases, J lost 7 bases, and 14 bases stayed unmatched.